The rows below give T cell receptor beta chains drawn from one sample of a study of blood T cell repertoires in COVID-19. The method was immunoSEQ multiplex PCR; TCRdb's version includes in-frame clones alone and lacks a portion of them. This table holds roughly 70,000 clones, roughly 84% found once. Sequencing was performed on peripheral blood. These receptors were obtained from a woman aged 80 or older with active or convalescent COVID-19. Both conserved end residues are part of each CDR3. The D gene is left open where the match is weak. Clone sizes are given selectively: once, few, many, or a class where the clone is expanded.

>TRBJ2-7|NA|TRBD1|TRBV23-1
TGCGCCAGCAGTCCCCTAGGCGGGACAGGGGGCTACGAGCAGTACTTC
CASSPLGGTGGYEQYF
>TRBJ1-5|NA|NA|TRBV10-1
TGCGCCAGCAGCACCGGGGATCAGCCCCAGCATTTT
CASSTGDQPQHF
>TRBJ1-2|once|NA|TRBV3-1/TRBV3-2
TGTGCCAGCAGTCCGGGGGGATACTATGGCTACACCTTC
CASSPGGYYGYTF
>TRBJ1-2|NA|NA|TRBV5-1
TGCGCCAGCAGCGGCGGACAGACTGGTTCCTACACCTTC
CASSGGQTGSYTF
>TRBJ2-3|NA|NA|TRBV11-3
TGTGCCAGCAGCCCAAGCCGGGGTGTAGATACGCAGTATTTT
CASSPSRGVDTQYF
>TRBJ2-7|NA|NA|TRBV4-3
TGCGCCAGCAGCCAAGATCTGGTACAGGGAATTCGCGAGCAGTACTTC
CASSQDLVQGIREQYF
>TRBJ1-5|NA|TRBD1|TRBV24-1
TGTGCCACCAGCCCCGGACAGGGGCAAAATCAGCCCCAGCATTTT
CATSPGQGQNQPQHF
>TRBJ1-1|NA|NA|TRBV28
TGTGCCAGCAGTCTCCGGGATGAGGCCTACGCTTTCTTT
CASSLRDEAYAFF
>TRBJ2-7|few|TRBD2|TRBV6-1
TGTGCCAGCAGTGAACGGGGGGGGAGTTACGAGCAGTACTTC
CASSERGGSYEQYF
>TRBJ2-7|NA|TRBD1|TRBV11-2
TGTGCCAGCAGCCGATCGACAGGGGTTCCGACCTACGAGCAGTACTTC
CASSRSTGVPTYEQYF
>TRBJ1-5|NA|TRBD1|TRBV3-1/TRBV3-2
TGTGCCAGCAGCCAAGCAGACAGGGACAATCAGCCCCAGCATTTT
CASSQADRDNQPQHF
>TRBJ2-7|NA|TRBD1|TRBV11-2
TGTGCCAGCAGCTTAGGACCTCCGGGACAGGGTTTCCACGAGCAGTACTTC
CASSLGPPGQGFHEQYF
>TRBJ1-2|NA|NA|TRBV19
TGTGCCAGTTTTGGGGGCCTTAACTATGGCTACACCTTC
CASFGGLNYGYTF
>TRBJ2-1|NA|NA|TRBV7-9
TGTGCCAGCAGCTTACTCAATGAGCAGTTCTTC
CASSLLNEQFF